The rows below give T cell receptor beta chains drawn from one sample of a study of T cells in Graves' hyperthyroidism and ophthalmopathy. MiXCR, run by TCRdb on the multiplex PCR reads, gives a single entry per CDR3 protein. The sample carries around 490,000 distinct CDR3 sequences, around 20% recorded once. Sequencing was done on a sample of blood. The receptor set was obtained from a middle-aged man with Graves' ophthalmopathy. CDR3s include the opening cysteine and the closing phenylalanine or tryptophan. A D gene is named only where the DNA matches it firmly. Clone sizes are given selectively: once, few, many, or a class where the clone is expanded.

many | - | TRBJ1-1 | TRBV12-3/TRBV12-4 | TGTGCCAGCAGTTTAAGGATGAGGTTTTCCTGGAACACTGAAGCTTTCTTT | CASSLRMRFSWNTEAFF
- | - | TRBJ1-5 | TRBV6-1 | TGTGCCAGCAGTGACAGGGATGCTGATCAGCCCCAGCATTTT | CASSDRDADQPQHF
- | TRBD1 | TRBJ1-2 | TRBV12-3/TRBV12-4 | TGTGCCAGCAGTTTTGAAGCCAGGGGGGGCTACACCTTC | CASSFEARGGYTF
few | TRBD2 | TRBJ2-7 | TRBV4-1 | TGCGCCAGCAGCCCAGGACTAGCGACCTCCTACGAGCAGTACTTC | CASSPGLATSYEQYF
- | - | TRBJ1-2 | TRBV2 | TGTGCCAGCAAAGGAGGGTACGGGCTTGGAGGCTACACCTTC | CASKGGYGLGGYTF
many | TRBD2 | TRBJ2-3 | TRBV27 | TGTGCCAGTCATACCTCAGCGGGGGGCCCAGATACGCAGTATTTT | CASHTSAGGPDTQYF
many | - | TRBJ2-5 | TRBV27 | TGTGCCAGCAGCCCTAACGCTATCGGGACGGAGACCCAGTACTTC | CASSPNAIGTETQYF
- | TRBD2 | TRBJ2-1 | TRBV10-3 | TGTGCCATCAGTGAACCGAGGGCTAGCGGGAGCCATGAGCAGTTCTTC | CAISEPRASGSHEQFF
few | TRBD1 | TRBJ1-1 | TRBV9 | TGTGCCAGCAGCCCTATAGGACAGGGGCTATTTGCGGCTTTCTTT | CASSPIGQGLFAAFF
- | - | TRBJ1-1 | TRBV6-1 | TGTGCCAGCGGAACCGGGAGAGAAGCTTTCTTT | CASGTGREAFF
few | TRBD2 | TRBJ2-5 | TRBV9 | TGTGCCAGCAGCGTAGGGACTAGCGGGAGCCCGTACCAAGAGACCCAGTACTTC | CASSVGTSGSPYQETQYF
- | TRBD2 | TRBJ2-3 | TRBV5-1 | TGCGCCAGCAGCGCCCAATTAGCGGGGGGCACGGCAGATACGCAGTATTTT | CASSAQLAGGTADTQYF
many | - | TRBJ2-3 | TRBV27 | TGTGCCAGCAGCTTAGGGGATACGCAGTATTTT | CASSLGDTQYF
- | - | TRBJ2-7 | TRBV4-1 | TGCGCCAGCAGCCAGGGGTGGGGCGAGCAGTACTTC | CASSQGWGEQYF
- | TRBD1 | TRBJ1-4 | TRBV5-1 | TGCGCCAGCAGCTTCGGACAGGGCCATGAAAAACTGTTTTTT | CASSFGQGHEKLFF
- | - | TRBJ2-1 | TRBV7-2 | TGTGCCAGCAGTCAGGGGCCCGGGACGGCTGAGCAGTTCTTC | CASSQGPGTAEQFF
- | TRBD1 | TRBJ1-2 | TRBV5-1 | TGCGCCAGCAGCTTGGCCCCTGACCAGGGGGCACGCTACACCTTC | CASSLAPDQGARYTF
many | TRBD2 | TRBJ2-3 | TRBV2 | TGTGCCAGCAGCCCTGGGACTAGCAGTAGCACAGATACGCAGTATTTT | CASSPGTSSSTDTQYF